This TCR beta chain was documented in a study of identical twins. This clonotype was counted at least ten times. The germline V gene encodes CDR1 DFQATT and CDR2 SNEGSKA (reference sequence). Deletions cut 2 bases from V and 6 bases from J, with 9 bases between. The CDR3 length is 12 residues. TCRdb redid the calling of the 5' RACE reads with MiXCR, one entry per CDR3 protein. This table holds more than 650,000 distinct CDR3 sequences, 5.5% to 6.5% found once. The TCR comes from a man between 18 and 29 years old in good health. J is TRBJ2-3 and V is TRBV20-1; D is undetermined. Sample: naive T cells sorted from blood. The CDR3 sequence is CSARLPSDTQYF. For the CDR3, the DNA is TGCAGTGCTAGACTTCCATCGGATACGCAGTATTTT.